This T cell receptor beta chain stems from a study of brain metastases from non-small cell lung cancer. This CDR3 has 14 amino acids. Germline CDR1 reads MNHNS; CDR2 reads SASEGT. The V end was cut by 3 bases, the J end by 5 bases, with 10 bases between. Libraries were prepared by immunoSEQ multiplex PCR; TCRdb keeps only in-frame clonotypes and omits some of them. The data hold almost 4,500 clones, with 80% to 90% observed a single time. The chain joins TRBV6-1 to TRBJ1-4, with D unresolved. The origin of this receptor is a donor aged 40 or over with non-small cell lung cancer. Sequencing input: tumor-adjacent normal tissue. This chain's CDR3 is CASSDGFYNEKLFF. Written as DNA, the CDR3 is TGTGCCAGCAGTGACGGGTTCTACAATGAAAAACTGTTTTTT.